Following are 23 T cell receptor beta chains from one sample sequenced in a study of T-cell reconstitution after alpha-beta-depleted transplantation in children. Preparing the TCRbeta library involved the use of unique molecular identifiers. TCRdb ran MiXCR on the PCR reads and lists one entry per CDR3 protein. The sample includes about 980,000 distinct CDR3 sequences, around 30% of them seen just once. Source: PBMCs, mostly from graft donor cells, taken 360 days after TCRalphabeta/CD19-depleted stem cell transplant. Receptors originate from a boy under three years old who had a stem cell transplant for SCID, so the T cells may come from the graft donor.

The chain joins TRBV20-1 to TRBJ2-5; 8 bases line up with TRBD2. With V trimmed by 0 bases and J by 7 bases, 10 bases remained unmatched. This CDR3 has 15 amino acids. The germline V gene has CDR1 DFQATT and CDR2 SNEGSKA (reference sequence). In DNA form, the CDR3 reads TGCAGTGCTAGAGATCCTGCGGGGGGCCGGCGGACCCAGTACTTC. Translated, it gives CSARDPAGGRRTQYF.

The chain combines TRBV2 with TRBJ2-7; D not certain. The CDR3 contains 14 residues. Germline V gene data show CDR1 as SNHLY and CDR2 as FYNNEI. The V and J ends lost 8 bases and 4 bases respectively, with 18 bases between them. The CDR3 sequence is CASRLSAVRYEQYF. In DNA form, the CDR3 reads TGTGCCAGCCGCCTCTCGGCAGTTCGATACGAGCAGTACTTC.

The CDR3 region has the DNA TGTGCCAGCAGTGAATTAAGGGGATTGAACACTGAAGCTTTCTTT. Amino acid sequence: CASSELRGLNTEAFF. This chain connects TRBV25-1 to TRBJ1-1, with D perhaps TRBD1 (5 bases). The V gene lost 1 base and the J gene lost 0 bases, with 9 bases spanning the gap. The CDR3 covers 15 residues. Germline V CDR1 and CDR2: MGHDK, SYGVNS.

CDR3: CSAIAAVGGNSPLHF. The CDR3 DNA reads as TGCAGTGCTATAGCGGCGGTCGGGGGAAATTCACCCCTCCACTTT. The chain joins TRBV20-1 to TRBJ1-6, with TRBD1 as a possible D gene (5 bases). Germline-derived CDR1 and CDR2 are DFQATT and SNEGSKA (reference sequence). This CDR3 contains 15 residues. Trimming took 4 bases from V and 7 from J, leaving 17 bases between them.

This clonotype was counted between two and nine times. V gene TRBV27 combines with J gene TRBJ2-7; D might be TRBD1 (6 bases). Germline lookup yields CDR1 MNHEY and CDR2 SMNVEV (reference sequence). There are 12 residues in the CDR3. Deletions cut 6 bases from V and 7 bases from J, with 13 bases between. In DNA form, the CDR3 reads TGTGCCAGCAGACCAGGGGCTGGGGAGCAGTACTTC. Translated, it gives CASRPGAGEQYF.

This clonotype was counted a few times. The chain has TRBV7-9 and TRBJ2-7; possibly TRBD2 for D (5 bases). The V and J ends lost 1 base and 1 base respectively, with 14 bases between them. The CDR3 extends over 16 amino acids. Germline V CDR1 and CDR2: SEHNR, FQNEAQ (reference sequence). The CDR3 is CASSLGGQPLSYEQYF. CDR3 in DNA: TGTGCCAGCAGCTTAGGAGGGCAGCCTCTTTCCTACGAGCAGTACTTC.

This clonotype was seen more than once but under ten times. The chain links TRBV15 to TRBJ2-7; perhaps D is TRBD1 or TRBD2 (5 bases each). The CDR3 has 16 amino acids. The ends were cut back, 1 base at V and 2 bases at J, with 15 bases in the middle. Germline CDR1 is LNHNV and CDR2 is YYDKDF (reference sequence). As DNA, the CDR3 is TGTGCCACCAGCAGAGGAGTCCGGGACCCGACCTACGAGCAGTACTTC. Its translation: CATSRGVRDPTYEQYF.

This clonotype has just a few counts. The chain carries TRBV5-1 and TRBJ2-1; D assignment may be TRBD1 or TRBD2 (6 bases each). The V gene's germline CDR1 is SGHRS and CDR2 YFSETQ. The CDR3 sequence is 16 residues long. Trimming removed 0 bases at V and 7 bases at J, with 17 bases between. The CDR3 reads CASSLDGRGGRNEQFF. In DNA form, the CDR3 reads TGCGCCAGCAGCTTGGACGGCAGGGGAGGAAGGAATGAGCAGTTCTTC.

In the case of this clonotype: At one end, the junction sequence differs from germline, possibly due to a read error. The CDR3 DNA is TGTGCCATCACTGAGCGATACGGGGACGAGCAGTACTTC. Its protein product is CAITERYGDEQYF. The rearrangement uses TRBV10-3 and TRBJ2-7; TRBD2 might be the D (5 bases). Germline V lookup: CDR1 ENHRY, CDR2 SYGVKD. This CDR3 contains 13 residues.

V and J are TRBV3-1 and TRBJ2-1, with D hard to call. The germline gives CDR1 LGHDT, CDR2 YNNKEL (reference sequence). The CDR3 has 15 residues. Trimming took 3 bases from V and 6 from J, leaving 15 bases between them. In DNA form, the CDR3 reads TGTGCCAGCAGCCAGCCGAATTGGGCCGGCAATGAGCAGTTCTTC. Translating gives CASSQPNWAGNEQFF.

The sample holds a few counts of this clonotype. The chain joins TRBV6-6 to TRBJ1-4, with D perhaps matching TRBD1 (5 bases). This CDR3 contains 13 residues. V lost 0 bases and J 14 bases, leaving 13 bases between the germline ends. Germline CDR1 and CDR2: MNHNY and SVGAGI (reference sequence). In DNA form, the CDR3 reads TGTGCCAGCAGTTACTCGAATGCTGGGGGGCTGTTTTTT. The encoded protein is CASSYSNAGGLFF.

The chain couples TRBV27 to TRBJ2-1, with D perhaps matching TRBD1 (7 bases). CDR1 MNHEY and CDR2 SMNVEV come from the germline V gene (reference sequence). Trimming took 4 bases from V and 6 from J, leaving 19 bases between them. The CDR3 totals 16 residues. The CDR3 sequence: CASSYPGGLLTNEQFF. CDR3 nucleotides: TGTGCCAGCAGTTACCCAGGGGGGCTTTTGACCAATGAGCAGTTCTTC.

The chain joins TRBV5-1 to TRBJ2-4; tentatively, D is TRBD1 (6 bases). CDR3 length: 15 amino acids. Germline lookup yields CDR1 SGHRS and CDR2 YFSETQ. Trimming removed 3 bases from V and 0 bases from J, with 10 bases in between. As DNA, the CDR3 is TGCGCCAGCAGCTCGCAGGGGCCAGCCAAAAACATTCAGTACTTC. Translated, it gives CASSSQGPAKNIQYF.

In this sample, this clonotype turned up once. CDR3 in DNA: TGTGCCATCAGTGAGATTAGCGGGGGGGCCACAGATACGCAGTATTTT. It yields the protein CAISEISGGATDTQYF. V and J are TRBV10-3 and TRBJ2-3; 11 nucleotides agree with TRBD2. Germline CDR1 reads ENHRY; CDR2 reads SYGVKD. This CDR3 is 16 amino acids long. V lost 2 bases to trimming and J lost 2 bases; unmatched junction nucleotides: 3.

This chain uses TRBV13 with TRBJ2-3; D is unclear. V was shortened by 8 bases and J by 0 bases, with 6 bases between the two germline ends. This CDR3 is built from 12 residues. In germline, CDR1 is PRHDT, CDR2 FYEKMQ (reference sequence). CDR3 bases: TGTGCCAGCGGCCCTAGCACAGATACGCAGTATTTT. Protein: CASGPSTDTQYF.

The chain has TRBV7-8 and TRBJ2-3; 10 bases map to TRBD1. The V gene's germline CDR1 is SGHVS and CDR2 FQNEAQ. V was clipped by 5 bases and J by 0 bases; unmatched bases: 5. CDR3 length equals 16 residues. CDR3 bases: TGTGCCAGCAGCATGAGGGACAGGGGTAGCACAGATACGCAGTATTTT. Translation gives CASSMRDRGSTDTQYF.

This clonotype has a count of ten or more. The genes are TRBV12-3 or TRBV12-4 and TRBJ2-1; TRBD2 aligns across 7 bases. The CDR3 extends over 16 amino acids. The junction had 4 bases not matched to a gene; V was cut back by 2 bases and J by 0 bases. The CDR3 DNA reads as TGTGCCAGCAGTTTATGGCGGGGGAGCTCCTACAATGAGCAGTTCTTC. It yields the protein CASSLWRGSSYNEQFF.

CDR3 nucleotides: TGTGCCAGCAGCCAGGTCTCCGGGCTCAAGGGGGAAAAACTGTTTTTT. This translates into CASSQVSGLKGEKLFF. This chain links TRBV3-1 with TRBJ1-4; D is possibly TRBD1 (5 bases). Germline V gives CDR1 LGHDT, CDR2 YNNKEL (reference sequence). This CDR3 contains 16 residues. V lost 3 bases and J lost 8, with 19 bases in between.

The chain uses TRBV20-1 and TRBJ2-5; 8 bases fit TRBD2. The CDR3 loop spans 13 amino acids. The V gene end was trimmed by 6 bases and the J gene end by 5 bases; junction bases not matched to a gene: 8. Germline V lookup: CDR1 DFQATT, CDR2 SNEGSKA (reference sequence). The CDR3 nucleotides are TGCAGTGCCAACGGGGGGGCCGAGGAGACCCAGTACTTC. Encoded protein: CSANGGAEETQYF.

The sample holds a few counts of this clonotype. CDR3 protein: CASSEAGTGRYEQYF. The CDR3 DNA follows: TGTGCCAGCAGTGAGGCCGGGACAGGGCGCTACGAGCAGTACTTC. This chain uses TRBV2 with TRBJ2-7, with 9 bases identical to TRBD1. The CDR3 runs 15 residues. V lost 3 bases to trimming and J lost 3 bases; unmatched junction nucleotides: 6. The germline gives CDR1 SNHLY, CDR2 FYNNEI. The whole variable domain, filled in from reference TRBV2 and TRBJ2-7, reads EPEVTQTPSHQVTQMGQEVILRCVPISNHLYFYWYRQILGQKVEFLVSFYNNEISEKSEIFDDQFSVERPDGSNFTLKIRSTKLEDSAMYFCASSEAGTGRYEQYFGPGTRLTVT.

This clonotype has a single count. The CDR3 DNA follows: TGCGCCAGCAGCTTGCCCAGGGGGCAAAACACTGAAGCTTTCTTT. Protein product: CASSLPRGQNTEAFF. This chain uses TRBV5-1 with TRBJ1-1; 8 nucleotides match TRBD1. The CDR3 is 15 residues long. Trimming removed 1 base from V and 2 bases from J; junction bases left unmatched: 4. Per the germline V gene, CDR1 is SGHRS and CDR2 is YFSETQ.

This sequence joins TRBV4-3 and TRBJ1-1; D may be TRBD1 (5 bases). Trimming removed 8 bases at V and 7 bases at J, with 20 bases between. CDR3 size: 14 residues. Germline lookup yields CDR1 LGHNA and CDR2 YSLEER. CDR3 amino acids: CASYCWGLLGEAFF. CDR3 nucleotide sequence: TGCGCCAGCTATTGTTGGGGCCTCCTGGGTGAAGCTTTCTTT.

This clonotype came up a few times. This chain connects TRBV6-1 to TRBJ2-1; 10 bases map to TRBD2. The CDR3 length is 16 residues. With V trimmed by 5 bases and J by 6 bases, 10 bases remained unmatched. CDR1 MNHNS and CDR2 SASEGT come from the germline V gene. The chain's CDR3 is CASSRATSGVINEQFF. The CDR3 region has the DNA TGTGCCAGCAGTCGCGCAACTAGCGGGGTCATCAATGAGCAGTTCTTC.